This T cell receptor beta chain is from a study of CD8 T cells in ankylosing spondylitis. Each TCR beta library was made by quantitative 5'-RACE that incorporated molecular barcodes. TCRdb re-derived calls from the 5' RACE reads in MiXCR, one entry per CDR3 protein. The sample yields 330,000 or so distinct CDR3 sequences, roughly 8% seen once. Overall study results and limits: Within ankylosing spondylitis blood, a TCR beta motif made up of fewer than ten highly homologous variants appeared to be characteristic.

Turning to this clonotype: Antigen: not known.

The CDR3 extends over 13 amino acids. The germline V gene has CDR1 DFQATT and CDR2 SNEGSKA (reference sequence). The sequencing sample was made of blood, either unsorted or a sorted T cell fraction (not recorded which). The chain is built from TRBV20-1 and TRBJ2-1, with 8 bases identical to TRBD2. The source is a male donor with ankylosing spondylitis. The CDR3 spells CRVGLAIGNEQFF. Written as DNA, the CDR3 is TGCAGGGTTGGACTAGCTATCGGCAATGAGCAGTTCTTC.